These T cell receptor beta chains were read from a single sample in a study of CD8+ T cells in alopecia areata. Sequencing used immunoSEQ multiplex PCR; TCRdb keeps in-frame clones, though not all of them. Seen here are approximately 24,000 clones, around half observed once, and the top ten hold under 35%. The sequenced material came from NKG2D-high CD8+ T cells sorted from blood. These receptors were taken from a human donor with alopecia areata. The CDR3 runs from the conserved cysteine through the conserved F or W. Fields, in order: V gene, J gene, clone size, D gene, CDR3 DNA, CDR3 protein. D genes are given only for firm matches. Rows may omit the clone size; those that give it use once, few, many or a size class.

v_gene: TRBV30; j_gene: TRBJ2-2; abundance: NA; d_gene: NA; CDR3nt: TGTGCCTGGAGACAATTAGAGGGCACCGGGGAGCTGTTTTTT; CDR3aa: CAWRQLEGTGELFF
v_gene: TRBV29-1; j_gene: TRBJ2-3; abundance: few; d_gene: TRBD2; CDR3nt: TGCAGCGGCGACCTCGGGACTAGCAAAGATACGCAGTATTTT; CDR3aa: CSGDLGTSKDTQYF
v_gene: TRBV28; j_gene: TRBJ2-7; abundance: NA; d_gene: TRBD2; CDR3nt: TGTGCCAGCAGTTTACCCACTCCGCGGGAGAACAGCGAGCAGTACTTC; CDR3aa: CASSLPTPRENSEQYF
v_gene: TRBV7-8; j_gene: TRBJ2-1; abundance: NA; d_gene: TRBD2; CDR3nt: TGTGCCACCAGACTAGCGGGATCCTACAATGAGCAGTTCTTC; CDR3aa: CATRLAGSYNEQFF
v_gene: TRBV6-5; j_gene: TRBJ2-1; abundance: NA; d_gene: NA; CDR3nt: TGTGCCAGCAGTTACTCGAGAGGCAATGAGCAGTTCTTC; CDR3aa: CASSYSRGNEQFF
v_gene: TRBV29-1; j_gene: TRBJ2-1; abundance: NA; d_gene: NA; CDR3nt: TGCAGCGTTGAAGGACAGGTTGAAAGAAATGAGCAGTTCTTC; CDR3aa: CSVEGQVERNEQFF
v_gene: TRBV14; j_gene: TRBJ2-7; abundance: few; d_gene: NA; CDR3nt: TGTGCCAGCAGCCAAGGGAGGGACAGAAGCTCCTACGAGCAGTACTTC; CDR3aa: CASSQGRDRSSYEQYF
v_gene: TRBV28; j_gene: TRBJ1-1; abundance: NA; d_gene: NA; CDR3nt: TGTGCCATCATACCAGTGACGGAGAACACTGAAGCTTTCTTT; CDR3aa: CAIIPVTENTEAFF
v_gene: TRBV29-1; j_gene: TRBJ2-1; abundance: few; d_gene: NA; CDR3nt: TGCAGCGTTGCCGGGACCACATCCTGGTATGAGCAGTTCTTC; CDR3aa: CSVAGTTSWYEQFF
v_gene: TRBV7-3; j_gene: TRBJ2-7; abundance: medium-sized; d_gene: NA; CDR3nt: TGTGCCAGCAGCTTAGTCCCGGGGAACTACGAGCAGTACTTC; CDR3aa: CASSLVPGNYEQYF
v_gene: TRBV9; j_gene: TRBJ2-2; abundance: NA; d_gene: TRBD2; CDR3nt: TGTGCCAGCAGCGGAGCGGGAGGACGACTTGGGGAGCTGTTTTTT; CDR3aa: CASSGAGGRLGELFF
v_gene: TRBV29-1; j_gene: TRBJ2-1; abundance: NA; d_gene: NA; CDR3nt: TGCAGCGGGGGGTTCGTTAGCTCCCACAATGAGCAGTTCTTC; CDR3aa: CSGGFVSSHNEQFF
v_gene: TRBV2; j_gene: TRBJ2-1; abundance: once; d_gene: NA; CDR3nt: TGTGCCAGCAGTGAAAGTCGAGGGGTTGGGGGGATTGAGCAGTTCTTC; CDR3aa: CASSESRGVGGIEQFF
v_gene: TRBV29-1; j_gene: TRBJ1-2; abundance: NA; d_gene: NA; CDR3nt: TGCAGCGCTGGACAGTTCTATGGCTACACCTTC; CDR3aa: CSAGQFYGYTF
v_gene: TRBV28; j_gene: TRBJ2-5; abundance: NA; d_gene: NA; CDR3nt: TGTGCCAGCAGTGAGCTGGCCGGGACATCGGCCCAGTACTTC; CDR3aa: CASSELAGTSAQYF
v_gene: TRBV7-9; j_gene: TRBJ1-5; abundance: few; d_gene: TRBD1; CDR3nt: TGTGCCAGCAGCCAGGGGGGTCAGCCCCAGCATTTT; CDR3aa: CASSQGGQPQHF
v_gene: TRBV10-2; j_gene: TRBJ2-1; abundance: NA; d_gene: TRBD1; CDR3nt: TGCGCCAGCAGTGAGTCGAGACAGGGGTACAATGAGCAGTTCTTC; CDR3aa: CASSESRQGYNEQFF
v_gene: TRBV29-1; j_gene: TRBJ1-2; abundance: NA; d_gene: NA; CDR3nt: TGCAGCGCTACCGAAACAGGGCACTATGGCTACACCTTC; CDR3aa: CSATETGHYGYTF
v_gene: TRBV7-9; j_gene: TRBJ2-3; abundance: NA; d_gene: NA; CDR3nt: TGTGCCAGCAGAGGCACAGATACGCAGTATTTT; CDR3aa: CASRGTDTQYF
v_gene: TRBV4-1; j_gene: TRBJ2-1; abundance: NA; d_gene: NA; CDR3nt: TGCGCCAGCAGCCAAGATTTTGGCCCGGGGAATGAGCAGTTCTTC; CDR3aa: CASSQDFGPGNEQFF
v_gene: TRBV27; j_gene: TRBJ2-7; abundance: NA; d_gene: NA; CDR3nt: TGTGCCAGCAGTTTAGAGGACACCTCCTACGAGCAGTACTTC; CDR3aa: CASSLEDTSYEQYF
v_gene: TRBV14; j_gene: TRBJ1-4; abundance: once; d_gene: TRBD1; CDR3nt: TGTGCCAGCAGCACGACAGGGGGAAGTCGTGAAAAACTGTTTTTT; CDR3aa: CASSTTGGSREKLFF
v_gene: TRBV5-1; j_gene: TRBJ2-7; abundance: once; d_gene: TRBD1; CDR3nt: TGCGCCAGCAGCTCGGACAGGGCGCCCTACGAGCAGTACTTC; CDR3aa: CASSSDRAPYEQYF
v_gene: TRBV13; j_gene: TRBJ2-7; abundance: NA; d_gene: NA; CDR3nt: TGTGCCAGCAGCTTAGGCCTCGGCAGCAGGTACGAGCAGTACTTC; CDR3aa: CASSLGLGSRYEQYF
v_gene: TRBV14; j_gene: TRBJ1-1; abundance: medium-sized; d_gene: NA; CDR3nt: TGTGCCAGCAGCCCTCACAGGGACGAAGCTTTCTTT; CDR3aa: CASSPHRDEAFF
v_gene: TRBV6-5; j_gene: TRBJ2-1; abundance: NA; d_gene: NA; CDR3nt: TGTGCCACCTGGGACTCCTACAATGAGCAGTTCTTC; CDR3aa: CATWDSYNEQFF
v_gene: TRBV27; j_gene: TRBJ2-1; abundance: few; d_gene: NA; CDR3nt: TGTGCCAGCAGTTTAACAGGGATGCCCACAAAAGCCAATGAGCAGTTCTTC; CDR3aa: CASSLTGMPTKANEQFF
v_gene: TRBV19; j_gene: TRBJ1-3; abundance: NA; d_gene: TRBD1; CDR3nt: TGTGCCAGTAGTATGCGGCCAGGGGGCACTGGAAACACCATATATTTT; CDR3aa: CASSMRPGGTGNTIYF
v_gene: TRBV5-1; j_gene: TRBJ2-5; abundance: NA; d_gene: TRBD2; CDR3nt: TGCGCCAGCAGCTTGGCCCCCAGCGGGAGTACGGTAGAGACCCAGTACTTC; CDR3aa: CASSLAPSGSTVETQYF